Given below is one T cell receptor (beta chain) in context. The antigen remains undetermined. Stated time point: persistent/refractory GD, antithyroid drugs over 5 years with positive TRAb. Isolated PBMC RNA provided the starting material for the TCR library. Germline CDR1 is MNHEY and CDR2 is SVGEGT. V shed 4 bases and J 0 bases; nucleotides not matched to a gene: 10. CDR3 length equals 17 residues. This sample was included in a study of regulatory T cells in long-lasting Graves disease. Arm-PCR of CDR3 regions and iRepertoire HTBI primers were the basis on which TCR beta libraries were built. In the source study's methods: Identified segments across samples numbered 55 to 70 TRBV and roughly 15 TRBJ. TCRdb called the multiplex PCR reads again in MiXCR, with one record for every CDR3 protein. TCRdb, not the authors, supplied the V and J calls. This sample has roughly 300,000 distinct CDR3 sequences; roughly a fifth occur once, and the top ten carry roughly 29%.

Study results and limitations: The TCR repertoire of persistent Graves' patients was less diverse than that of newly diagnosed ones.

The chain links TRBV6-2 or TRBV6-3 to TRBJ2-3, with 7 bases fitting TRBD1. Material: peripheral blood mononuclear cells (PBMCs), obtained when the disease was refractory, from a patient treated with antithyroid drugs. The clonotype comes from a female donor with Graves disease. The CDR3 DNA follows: TGTGCCAGCAGTTGGGACAGAGCGTCCGTTAGCACAGATACGCAGTATTTT. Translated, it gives CASSWDRASVSTDTQYF.